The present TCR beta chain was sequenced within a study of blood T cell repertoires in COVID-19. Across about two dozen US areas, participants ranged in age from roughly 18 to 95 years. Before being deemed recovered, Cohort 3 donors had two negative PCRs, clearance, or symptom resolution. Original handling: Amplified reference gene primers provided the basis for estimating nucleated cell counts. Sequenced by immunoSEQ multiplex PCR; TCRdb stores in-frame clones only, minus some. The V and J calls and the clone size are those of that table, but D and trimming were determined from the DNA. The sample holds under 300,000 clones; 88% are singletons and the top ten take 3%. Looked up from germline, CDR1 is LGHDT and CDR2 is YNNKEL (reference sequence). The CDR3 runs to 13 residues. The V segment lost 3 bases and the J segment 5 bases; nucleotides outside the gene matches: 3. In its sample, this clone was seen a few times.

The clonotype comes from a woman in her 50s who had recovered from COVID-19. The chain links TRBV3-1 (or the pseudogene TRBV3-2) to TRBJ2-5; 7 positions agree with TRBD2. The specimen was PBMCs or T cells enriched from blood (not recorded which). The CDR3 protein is CASSQAGAETQYF. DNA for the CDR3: TGTGCCAGCAGCCAGGCGGGAGCCGAGACCCAGTACTTC.